The rows below give T cell receptor beta chains drawn from one sample of a study of T-cell reconstitution after alpha-beta-depleted transplantation in children. MiXCR, applied by TCRdb to the PCR reads, yields one record per CDR3 protein. The table includes a few hundred thousand distinct CDR3 sequences, roughly a tenth detected once. This specimen was PBMCs, taken before TCRalphabeta/CD19-depleted stem cell transplant. Receptors were obtained from a boy under three years old with acute myeloid leukemia, due to receive a stem cell transplant. The CDR3 runs from the conserved cysteine through the conserved F or W. Fields, in order: CDR3 DNA, CDR3 protein, V gene, clone size, J gene, D gene. A D gene is named only where the DNA matches it firmly. Clone size is shown for a subset of rows, as once, few, many or a class of expanded clone.

CDR3nt: TGCGCCAGCGCCGCACCCCGAGGGGGCAATGCCTACGAGCAGTACTTC; CDR3aa: CASAAPRGGNAYEQYF; v_gene: TRBV5-1; abundance: many; j_gene: TRBJ2-7; d_gene: TRBD1
CDR3nt: TGTGCCTCACACGGGCAGTGGGTCTACGAGCAGTACTTC; CDR3aa: CASHGQWVYEQYF; v_gene: TRBV10-3; abundance: many; j_gene: TRBJ2-7; d_gene: .
CDR3nt: TGTGCCAGCAGCTTAGGGGGTCCTCCCTACAATGAGCAGTTCTTC; CDR3aa: CASSLGGPPYNEQFF; v_gene: TRBV7-9; abundance: few; j_gene: TRBJ2-1; d_gene: .
CDR3nt: TGTGCCAGCAGCTTAGTACCGGGACTACCCTCCTACGAGCAGTACTTC; CDR3aa: CASSLVPGLPSYEQYF; v_gene: TRBV13; abundance: many; j_gene: TRBJ2-7; d_gene: TRBD2
CDR3nt: TGTGCCACCAGCAGACGGGGCGGGCATGAGCAGTTCTTC; CDR3aa: CATSRRGGHEQFF; v_gene: TRBV15; abundance: many; j_gene: TRBJ2-1; d_gene: .
CDR3nt: TGCAGCGTCCGAAACAGGGGGCGCAAGTACGAGCAGTACTTC; CDR3aa: CSVRNRGRKYEQYF; v_gene: TRBV29-1; abundance: many; j_gene: TRBJ2-7; d_gene: TRBD1
CDR3nt: TGTGCCAGCAGTTTAAGACAGGTTGGACCTTACGAGCAGTACTTC; CDR3aa: CASSLRQVGPYEQYF; v_gene: TRBV28; abundance: many; j_gene: TRBJ2-7; d_gene: .
CDR3nt: TGTGCCAGCAGTGGGGGAACCTATGGCTACACCTTC; CDR3aa: CASSGGTYGYTF; v_gene: TRBV25-1; abundance: few; j_gene: TRBJ1-2; d_gene: .
CDR3nt: TGTGCCAGCAGGGGAGGGGGGAACACTGAAGCTTTCTTT; CDR3aa: CASRGGGNTEAFF; v_gene: TRBV6-1; abundance: many; j_gene: TRBJ1-1; d_gene: .
CDR3nt: TGTGCCAGCAGCTCGACGGGGAGGGCCCATTCCTACGAGCAGTACTTC; CDR3aa: CASSSTGRAHSYEQYF; v_gene: TRBV5-6; abundance: many; j_gene: TRBJ2-7; d_gene: TRBD2
CDR3nt: TGCGCCAGCAGCTTGGAGGGGGAGCAGTTCTTC; CDR3aa: CASSLEGEQFF; v_gene: TRBV5-1; abundance: many; j_gene: TRBJ2-1; d_gene: .
CDR3nt: TGTGCCAGCAGTTTTACCGGGACTAGCGTCCAAGAGACCCAGTACTTC; CDR3aa: CASSFTGTSVQETQYF; v_gene: TRBV28; abundance: many; j_gene: TRBJ2-5; d_gene: TRBD2
CDR3nt: TGTGCCAGCAAGAGCTCCTATAATTCACCCCTCCACTTT; CDR3aa: CASKSSYNSPLHF; v_gene: TRBV2; abundance: few; j_gene: TRBJ1-6; d_gene: .
CDR3nt: TGTGCCAGCAGCCAAAGTGGGATACCTTTCTACGAGCAGTACTTC; CDR3aa: CASSQSGIPFYEQYF; v_gene: TRBV4-2; abundance: .; j_gene: TRBJ2-7; d_gene: .
CDR3nt: TGCGCCAGCAGCCAAGTGAGTCCGATGAACAGGGAAGCTTTCTTT; CDR3aa: CASSQVSPMNREAFF; v_gene: TRBV4-3; abundance: few; j_gene: TRBJ1-1; d_gene: .
CDR3nt: TGTGCCAGCAGCCCAGGACAGGGGCCAAACATTCAGTACTTC; CDR3aa: CASSPGQGPNIQYF; v_gene: TRBV12-3/TRBV12-4; abundance: many; j_gene: TRBJ2-4; d_gene: TRBD1
CDR3nt: TGCAGTGCTAGATCGGATTACAATGAGCAGTTCTTC; CDR3aa: CSARSDYNEQFF; v_gene: TRBV20-1; abundance: many; j_gene: TRBJ2-1; d_gene: .
CDR3nt: TGTGCCAGCAGCTTAATGGGACAGGTCTCTGGGGCCAACGTCCTGACTTTC; CDR3aa: CASSLMGQVSGANVLTF; v_gene: TRBV7-3; abundance: .; j_gene: TRBJ2-6; d_gene: TRBD1
CDR3nt: TGCGCCAGCAGCTTGGTGGCATCCTACGAGCAGTACTTC; CDR3aa: CASSLVASYEQYF; v_gene: TRBV5-1; abundance: many; j_gene: TRBJ2-7; d_gene: .
CDR3nt: TGTGCCAGCAGCCAATTTAGGCAGGCCTATTACGAGCAGTACTTC; CDR3aa: CASSQFRQAYYEQYF; v_gene: TRBV3-1; abundance: few; j_gene: TRBJ2-7; d_gene: .
CDR3nt: TGTGCCAGCAGCCCGGGCCGATACTTCAATCAGCCCCAGCATTTT; CDR3aa: CASSPGRYFNQPQHF; v_gene: TRBV11-2; abundance: few; j_gene: TRBJ1-5; d_gene: .
CDR3nt: TGTGCCAGCAGCTGGACAGGCAATCAAGAGACCCAGTACTTC; CDR3aa: CASSWTGNQETQYF; v_gene: TRBV7-9; abundance: many; j_gene: TRBJ2-5; d_gene: TRBD1
CDR3nt: TGTGCCACCAGTGACCCGGGGGGGCCGAACGAGACCCAGTACTTC; CDR3aa: CATSDPGGPNETQYF; v_gene: TRBV24-1; abundance: .; j_gene: TRBJ2-5; d_gene: TRBD2
CDR3nt: TGTGCCAGCAGACAGGACGGGGGGGCTAGCTACAATGAGCAGTTCTTC; CDR3aa: CASRQDGGASYNEQFF; v_gene: TRBV27; abundance: .; j_gene: TRBJ2-1; d_gene: TRBD2
CDR3nt: TGTGCCAGCAGTTCAAAGGGGCGCAATGGCTACACCTTC; CDR3aa: CASSSKGRNGYTF; v_gene: TRBV12-3/TRBV12-4; abundance: many; j_gene: TRBJ1-2; d_gene: .
CDR3nt: TGTGCCAGCAGTTCCCTACAGGGTAATAGCAATCAGCCCCAGCATTTT; CDR3aa: CASSSLQGNSNQPQHF; v_gene: TRBV6-5; abundance: many; j_gene: TRBJ1-5; d_gene: .
CDR3nt: TGTGCCAGCAGTCCTGACGGCGGGGAGCTGTTTTTT; CDR3aa: CASSPDGGELFF; v_gene: TRBV6-5; abundance: few; j_gene: TRBJ2-2; d_gene: .
CDR3nt: TGTGCCAGCAGCAAAGCGCCAGGGCTAGGGAACAATGAGCAGTTCTTC; CDR3aa: CASSKAPGLGNNEQFF; v_gene: TRBV21-1; abundance: many; j_gene: TRBJ2-1; d_gene: .
CDR3nt: TGCGCCAGCAGCTTGACAGGGAAGGACACTGAAGCTTTCTTT; CDR3aa: CASSLTGKDTEAFF; v_gene: TRBV5-1; abundance: many; j_gene: TRBJ1-1; d_gene: .
CDR3nt: TGTGCCAGCAGCTCCTGGGACAGGGAAGGAGATACGCAGTATTTT; CDR3aa: CASSSWDREGDTQYF; v_gene: TRBV11-3; abundance: many; j_gene: TRBJ2-3; d_gene: TRBD1
CDR3nt: TGTGCCAGCAGTGAACTAGCGGGGGGGCTTACCCACACAGATACGCAGTATTTT; CDR3aa: CASSELAGGLTHTDTQYF; v_gene: TRBV2; abundance: .; j_gene: TRBJ2-3; d_gene: TRBD2
CDR3nt: TGTGCCAGCAGTTACTCGACAGGGCCTGAAAAACTGTTTTTT; CDR3aa: CASSYSTGPEKLFF; v_gene: TRBV6-5; abundance: many; j_gene: TRBJ1-4; d_gene: TRBD1
CDR3nt: TGTGCCATCAGTACATCAGATACGCAGTATTTT; CDR3aa: CAISTSDTQYF; v_gene: TRBV10-3; abundance: many; j_gene: TRBJ2-3; d_gene: .
CDR3nt: TGCGCCAGCAGCTTGGATTGGGGAGATGGCTACACCTTC; CDR3aa: CASSLDWGDGYTF; v_gene: TRBV5-1; abundance: many; j_gene: TRBJ1-2; d_gene: .
CDR3nt: TGTGCCATCAGTGGGGGAAAAGAGACCCAGTACTTC; CDR3aa: CAISGGKETQYF; v_gene: TRBV10-3; abundance: many; j_gene: TRBJ2-5; d_gene: .
CDR3nt: TGTGCCAGCAGTTTAATTGACCCGGGAAACACCATATATTTT; CDR3aa: CASSLIDPGNTIYF; v_gene: TRBV12-3/TRBV12-4; abundance: many; j_gene: TRBJ1-3; d_gene: .
CDR3nt: TGTGCCACCAGTGATCGGACAGGAACACAAGAGACCCAGTACTTC; CDR3aa: CATSDRTGTQETQYF; v_gene: TRBV24-1; abundance: many; j_gene: TRBJ2-5; d_gene: TRBD1
CDR3nt: TGTGCCAGCTCACCACTAGCGGGAGGAGTAAATACCGGGGAGCTGTTTTTT; CDR3aa: CASSPLAGGVNTGELFF; v_gene: TRBV18; abundance: .; j_gene: TRBJ2-2; d_gene: TRBD2
CDR3nt: TGTGCCAGCAGCTCCCGGGTCACCTACGAGCAGTACTTC; CDR3aa: CASSSRVTYEQYF; v_gene: TRBV5-4; abundance: .; j_gene: TRBJ2-7; d_gene: .
CDR3nt: TGCGCCAGCAGCACGACAGGGGGGGCAAATCAGCCCCAGCATTTT; CDR3aa: CASSTTGGANQPQHF; v_gene: TRBV5-1; abundance: medium-sized; j_gene: TRBJ1-5; d_gene: TRBD1
CDR3nt: TGTGCCAGTAGTATAGGCCAGCGGTTCACCTACGAGCAGTACTTC; CDR3aa: CASSIGQRFTYEQYF; v_gene: TRBV19; abundance: many; j_gene: TRBJ2-7; d_gene: .
CDR3nt: TGTGCCAGCAGCAAATTACTCCCCACAGGGTTCTCCTACGAGCAGTACTTC; CDR3aa: CASSKLLPTGFSYEQYF; v_gene: TRBV21-1; abundance: .; j_gene: TRBJ2-7; d_gene: .
CDR3nt: TGCGCCAGCAGCTTGTACGAGGCGGCAGATACGCAGTATTTT; CDR3aa: CASSLYEAADTQYF; v_gene: TRBV5-1; abundance: .; j_gene: TRBJ2-3; d_gene: .
CDR3nt: TGTGCCAGCAGTTTCGTACCCCTCGGAAGCGGCACTGAAGCTTTCTTT; CDR3aa: CASSFVPLGSGTEAFF; v_gene: TRBV12-3/TRBV12-4; abundance: .; j_gene: TRBJ1-1; d_gene: .